This T cell receptor (beta chain) was captured by sequencing in a study of blood T cell repertoires in COVID-19. The wider study: In each case, the material was cDNA or gDNA derived from T cells, B-cell-depleted T cells, or PBMCs.

Germline CDR1 MDHEN, CDR2 SYDVKM. Unmatched junction bases numbered 12, after V lost 5 bases and J lost 1 base. CDR3 length equals 17 residues. Produced via immunoSEQ multiplex PCR; TCRdb's table is partial and in-frame only. The table has over 150,000 clones, 60% to 80% seen once; the top ten hold roughly 17%. The receptor's source is a woman in her 50s who had recovered from COVID-19. The sequenced sample consisted of PBMCs or T cells enriched from blood (not recorded which). The rearrangement links TRBV28 to TRBJ2-7, with 9 bases fitting TRBD1. Here the CDR3 reads CASSPGTGRLSSYEQYF. In DNA form, the CDR3 reads TGTGCCAGCAGTCCTGGGACAGGGAGGTTGAGTTCCTACGAGCAGTACTTC.